This T cell receptor beta chain was recorded in a study of cytomegalovirus exposure and HLA in healthy donors. Per the germline V gene, CDR1 is SGDLS and CDR2 is YYNGEE. The CDR3 is 13 residues long. V was clipped by 4 bases and J by 7 bases, with 12 bases between them. TCRdb's table, derived via immunoSEQ multiplex PCR, lists solely in-frame clones and lacks some. Of tens of thousands of clones listed, roughly 96% are singletons. The sample comprised PBMCs. The sequence was collected from a man aged 18 to 29 in good health and CMV-seronegative. The genes are TRBV9 and TRBJ2-4, with D unclear. CDR3 residues: CASSQMSGNIQYF. The CDR3 region has the DNA TGTGCCAGCAGCCAGATGTCCGGGAACATTCAGTACTTC. Filled out from reference TRBV9 and TRBJ2-4, the complete variable domain reads DSGVTQTPKHLITATGQRVTLRCSPRSGDLSVYWYQQSLDQGLQFLIQYYNGEERAKGNILERFSAQQFPDLHSELNLSSLELGDSALYFCASSQMSGNIQYFGAGTRLSVL.